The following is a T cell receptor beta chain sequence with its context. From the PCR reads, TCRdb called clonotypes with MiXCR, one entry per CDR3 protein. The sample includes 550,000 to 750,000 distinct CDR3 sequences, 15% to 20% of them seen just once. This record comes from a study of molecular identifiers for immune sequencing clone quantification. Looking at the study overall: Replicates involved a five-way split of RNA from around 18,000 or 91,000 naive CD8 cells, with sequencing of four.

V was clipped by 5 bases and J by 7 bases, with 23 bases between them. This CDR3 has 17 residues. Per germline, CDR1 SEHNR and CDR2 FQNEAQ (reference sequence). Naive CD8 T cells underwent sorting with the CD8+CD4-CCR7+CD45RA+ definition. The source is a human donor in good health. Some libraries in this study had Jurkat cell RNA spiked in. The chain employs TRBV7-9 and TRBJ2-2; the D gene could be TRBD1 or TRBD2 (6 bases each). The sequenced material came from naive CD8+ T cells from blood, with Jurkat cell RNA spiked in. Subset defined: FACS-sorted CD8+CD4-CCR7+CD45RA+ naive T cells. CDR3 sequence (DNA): TGTGCCAGCAGCCCCCCAACGGGGGCCGAGGGCATCGGGGAGCTGTTTTTT. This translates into CASSPPTGAEGIGELFF.